This T cell receptor (beta chain) derives from a study of cytomegalovirus exposure and HLA in healthy donors. V shed 5 bases and J shed 0 bases, with 14 bases lying between them. Germline-derived CDR1 and CDR2 are SNHLY and FYNNEI. This CDR3 spans 17 amino acids. Findings and limits, study-wide: Later analysis found that TCR beta chains associated with HLA were more clonally expanded than other, equally common chains. Productive rates of about 87% or about 30% were seen for most TCR beta V segments in an earlier analysis. Reported performance of the classifier showed diagnosis of cytomegalovirus status with high specificity and sensitivity. It was likely that a cluster of highly shared sequence variants was a sequencing artifact.

The PCR made use of 60 Vbeta and 13 Jbeta primers. Libraries were prepared by immunoSEQ multiplex PCR; TCRdb keeps only in-frame clonotypes and omits some of them. Of 150,000 to 200,000 clones listed, around four fifths are singletons. To note about this clone: The antigen remains unidentified.

This chain connects TRBV2 to TRBJ2-6; D call uncertain. This receptor was obtained from a woman younger than 30 in good health and CMV-seronegative. The sequencing sample was made of PBMCs. DNA for the CDR3: TGTGCCAGCAGTTTGAGGTCGGCCGTCTCTGGGGCCAACGTCCTGACTTTC. Protein product: CASSLRSAVSGANVLTF.